This T cell receptor (beta chain) was profiled in a study of OX40 agonist ivuxolimab in advanced cancers. Study-wide background: Patients were dosed intravenously with ivuxolimab at 0.01 to 10 mg/kg every 2 weeks. Males comprised roughly four fifths of the group, whose mean age was about 61 years (range about 23 to 80). The study, taken as a whole, reports: CD4+ and CD8+ T cells in blood underwent clonal expansion by week 6 at 0.1 to 3.0 mg/kg.

Some clones are missing from TCRdb's copy, which holds only in-frame ones; the method was immunoSEQ multiplex PCR. The sample records around 77,000 clones, 75% to 95% being singletons. To note about this clone: Its antigen is unidentified.

Germline lookup yields CDR1 MNHEY and CDR2 SVGAGI. Trimming shortened V by 2 bases and J by 0 bases, and 2 bases separated the two germline ends. The CDR3 has 14 residues. The material was CD4+ or CD8+ T cells sorted from blood, obtained in a trial of the OX40 agonist ivuxolimab. The receptor was isolated from an adult with an advanced solid tumor such as melanoma, head and neck, liver or kidney cancer. The chain joins TRBV6-5 to TRBJ1-6; no reliable D call. The CDR3: CASSYSSYNSPLHF. The CDR3 DNA is TGTGCCAGCAGTTACAGCTCCTATAATTCACCCCTCCACTTT.